This T cell receptor beta chain originates from a study of blood T cell repertoires in COVID-19. TCRdb keeps only in-frame clones here, not all; method: immunoSEQ multiplex PCR. The sample lists a few hundred thousand clones; 84% were seen once. Which cohort a participant joined came from the clinical history participants gave. The TCR sequence derives from a man aged 45 to 65 who had recovered from COVID-19. Sequencing was carried out using PBMCs or T cells enriched from blood (not recorded which).

The CDR3 DNA is TGTGCCAGCAGCTTTGGGGTAGACAGGGATCCTGAAGCTTTCTTT. Protein: CASSFGVDRDPEAFF. The rearrangement links TRBV12-1 to TRBJ1-1; the table calls TRBD1, which could not be checked here. TRBV12-1 is a pseudogene segment. The CDR3 sequence is 15 residues long.